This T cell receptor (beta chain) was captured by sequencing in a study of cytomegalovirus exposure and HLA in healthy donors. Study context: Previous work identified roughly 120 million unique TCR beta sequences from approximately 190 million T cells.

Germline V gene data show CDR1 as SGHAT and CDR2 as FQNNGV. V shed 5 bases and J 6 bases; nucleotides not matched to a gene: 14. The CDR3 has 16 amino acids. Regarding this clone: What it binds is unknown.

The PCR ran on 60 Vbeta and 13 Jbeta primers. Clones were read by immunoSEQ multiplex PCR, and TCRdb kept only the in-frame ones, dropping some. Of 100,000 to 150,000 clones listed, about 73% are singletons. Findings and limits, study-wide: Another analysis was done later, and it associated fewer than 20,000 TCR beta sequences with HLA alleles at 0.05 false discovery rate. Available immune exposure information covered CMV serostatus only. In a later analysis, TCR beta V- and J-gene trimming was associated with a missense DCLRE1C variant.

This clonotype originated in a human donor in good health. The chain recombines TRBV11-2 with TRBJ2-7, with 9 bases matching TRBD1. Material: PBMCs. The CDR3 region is CASSDRTGTGTLEQYF. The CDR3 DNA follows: TGTGCCAGCAGCGACCGAACCGGGACAGGGACCCTCGAGCAGTACTTC. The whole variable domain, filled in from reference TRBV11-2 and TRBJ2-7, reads EAGVAQSPRYKIIEKRQSVAFWCNPISGHATLYWYQQILGQGPKLLIQFQNNGVVDDSQLPKDRFSAERLKGVDSTLKIQPAKLEDSAVYLCASSDRTGTGTLEQYFGPGTRLTVT.